The entry below gives a single T cell receptor (beta chain) sequence along with its context. Its matching antigen is unknown. The data were taken from a study of graft-versus-host responses after intestinal transplantation. Background on the study: Transplants given to recipients were multivisceral, liver-intestinal, or isolated intestinal. Notes on the study in general: GvH clonotypes were identified within recipient marrow, with a subset emerging first in ileum or blood.

This CDR3 is 13 amino acids long. The germline V gene encodes CDR1 WSHSY and CDR2 SAAADI. Trimming shortened V by 4 bases and J by 4 bases, and 11 bases separated the two germline ends. TCRdb's copy holds only in-frame clones and misses some; the assay was immunoSEQ multiplex PCR. The data show about 88,000 clones, roughly 90% seen once. The sequence was obtained from a human donor who was the organ donor for an intestinal transplant. The specimen was unstimulated CD4+ T cells sorted from spleen or lymph node cells, collected before transplant. V is TRBV10-2 and J is TRBJ2-7, with D perhaps matching TRBD1 (5 bases). The chain's CDR3 is CASSVGRAYEQYF. CDR3 coding DNA: TGCGCCAGCAGTGTGGGCAGGGCGTACGAGCAGTACTTC.